Listed below are T cell receptor beta chains from one sample, sequenced in a study of cytomegalovirus exposure and HLA in healthy donors. Here immunoSEQ multiplex PCR was the method, and the copy in TCRdb shows in-frame clones only, minus some. This sample has 150,000 to 200,000 clones, with about 88% found just once. The sequencing input was PBMCs. The receptors were gathered from a young woman in good health and CMV-seronegative. CDR3s include the opening cysteine and the closing phenylalanine or tryptophan. Each record gives: V gene, CDR3 protein.

V gene: TRBV19
CDR3 protein: CASSTRQEVNYGYTF

V gene: TRBV5-4
CDR3 protein: CASTNRWRGYTF

V gene: TRBV5-1
CDR3 protein: CARPGQGLGQPQHF

V gene: TRBV7-2
CDR3 protein: CASSSGGLARRETQYF

V gene: TRBV6-5
CDR3 protein: CASRGLTGSPYEQYF

V gene: TRBV7-8
CDR3 protein: CASSLQSGGRVTDTQYF

V gene: TRBV2
CDR3 protein: CASRTGVDTQYF

V gene: TRBV9
CDR3 protein: CASSVNITNYGYTF

V gene: TRBV5-6
CDR3 protein: CASSAGSTDTQYF

V gene: TRBV5-1
CDR3 protein: CASSFGQGIYGQYF

V gene: TRBV7-2
CDR3 protein: CASSQQRLSTDTQYF

V gene: TRBV7-7
CDR3 protein: CASSLARDRGGETQYF

V gene: TRBV9
CDR3 protein: CASSGQGNTEAFF

V gene: TRBV2
CDR3 protein: CASRALGGEQFF

V gene: TRBV2
CDR3 protein: CASSPGGDQDTQYF

V gene: TRBV29-1
CDR3 protein: CGGGPDEQFF

V gene: TRBV7-6
CDR3 protein: CASSPGRGKETQYF

V gene: TRBV11-2
CDR3 protein: CASSLDPTAGAQETQYF

V gene: TRBV19
CDR3 protein: CASSVAGHTGELFF

V gene: TRBV5-6
CDR3 protein: CASSLGMNTEAFF

V gene: TRBV7-2
CDR3 protein: CASSNNPGTRSYEQYF

V gene: TRBV7-9
CDR3 protein: CASSLARGRSDEQFF

V gene: TRBV28
CDR3 protein: CASRLQGIGEKLFF